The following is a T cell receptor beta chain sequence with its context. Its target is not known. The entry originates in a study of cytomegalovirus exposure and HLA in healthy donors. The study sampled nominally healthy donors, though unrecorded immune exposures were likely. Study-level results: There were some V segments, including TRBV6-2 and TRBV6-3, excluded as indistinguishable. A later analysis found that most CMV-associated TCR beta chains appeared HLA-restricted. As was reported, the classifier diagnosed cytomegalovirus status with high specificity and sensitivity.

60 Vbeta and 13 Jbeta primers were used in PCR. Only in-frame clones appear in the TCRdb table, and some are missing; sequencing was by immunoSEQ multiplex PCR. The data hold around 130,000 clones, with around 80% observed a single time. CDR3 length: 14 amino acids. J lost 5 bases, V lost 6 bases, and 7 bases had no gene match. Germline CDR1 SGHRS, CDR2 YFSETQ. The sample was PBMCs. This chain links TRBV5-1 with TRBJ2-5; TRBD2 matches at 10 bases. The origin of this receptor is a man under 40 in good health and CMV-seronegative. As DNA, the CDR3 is TGCGCCAGCACTGCAGCGGGGGGGCGTGAGACCCAGTACTTC. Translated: CASTAAGGRETQYF.